The T cell receptor beta chain described here comes from a study of T cell responses to AZD1222 COVID-19 vaccine. Details on this clone: Its cognate antigen is unknown.

Produced via immunoSEQ multiplex PCR; TCRdb's table is partial and in-frame only. The table has 250,000 to 300,000 clones, 90% to 95% seen once. Overall study findings and caveats: None of the repertoires were sampled until the peak T cell response had passed. There were mostly white British donors and more females than males, and clonal diversity was possibly underestimated.

Sequenced material: peripheral blood, taken 28 days after the second AZD1222 dose. This receptor was taken from an adult who received the AZD1222 COVID-19 vaccine.

Here the CDR3 DNA reads TGTGCCAGCAGCTTTAGGACAGGACCTCGGGGCACTGAAGCTTTCTTT. Amino acids: CASSFRTGPRGTEAFF. V and J are TRBV5-8 and TRBJ1-1; 7 positions match TRBD1. This CDR3 is built from 16 residues. The germline CDR1 and CDR2 sequences are SGHTS and YDEGEE. The J segment lost 4 bases and the V segment lost 2 bases, leaving 11 bases of the junction unmatched. The complete variable domain, with remaining parts taken from reference TRBV5-8 and TRBJ1-1, reads EAGVTQSPTHLIKTRGQQATLRCSPISGHTSVYWYQQALGLGLQFLLWYDEGEERNRGNFPPRFSGRQFPNYSSELNVNALELEDSALYLCASSFRTGPRGTEAFFGQGTRLTVV.